The 23 T cell receptor beta chains below all came from one sample that was sequenced in a study of blood T cell repertoires in COVID-19. Generated by immunoSEQ multiplex PCR, the TCRdb table keeps only in-frame clones and is missing some. The sample gives about 50,000 clones, roughly nine tenths of which show up once; around 27% is in the top ten. The sequencing input was peripheral blood. These receptors were taken from a human donor in a cohort sampled during active COVID-19.

The CDR3 loop reads CASSEYGQGIRETQYF. The DNA of the CDR3 is TGTGCCAGCAGTGAATATGGACAGGGGATAAGGGAGACCCAGTACTTC. This rearrangement joins TRBV6-1 to TRBJ2-5; 9 bases are a match to TRBD1. Germline values: CDR1 MNHNS, CDR2 SASEGT. V dropped 2 bases and J dropped 5; count of bases not matched to a gene: 9. The CDR3 has 16 residues.

The rearrangement uses TRBV6-5 and TRBJ1-2; 9 nucleotides match TRBD1. Looked up from germline, CDR1 is MNHEY and CDR2 is SVGAGI. V was clipped by 6 bases and J by 2 bases; unmatched bases: 7. CDR3 length: 15 amino acids. This CDR3 reads CASRRAGQGNYGYTF. In DNA form, the CDR3 reads TGTGCCAGCAGACGCGCGGGACAGGGCAACTATGGCTACACCTTC.

The chain recombines TRBV5-1 with TRBJ2-3; D call uncertain. Germline V CDR1 and CDR2: SGHRS, YFSETQ. The CDR3 contains 14 residues. Trimming took 0 bases from V and 6 from J, leaving 11 bases between them. CDR3 DNA: TGCGCCAGCAGCTTGGAAGCTACGAGGGATACGCAGTATTTT. The encoded protein is CASSLEATRDTQYF.

The chain recombines TRBV5-1 with TRBJ2-1; D unclear. Per the germline V gene, CDR1 is SGHRS and CDR2 is YFSETQ. V lost 4 bases to trimming and J lost 4 bases, with 12 bases between them. This CDR3 is built from 14 residues. CDR3 protein: CASSPSLAYNEQFF. CDR3 DNA sequence: TGCGCCAGCAGCCCTTCTCTGGCTTACAATGAGCAGTTCTTC.

The CDR3 protein is CASSSGTSGGGYDTQYF. The CDR3 DNA is TGTGCCAGCAGCTCGGGGACTAGCGGGGGGGGTTATGATACGCAGTATTTT. The chain is built from TRBV11-3 and TRBJ2-3; the match to TRBD2 covers 16 bases. This CDR3 region has 17 residues. Trimming took 4 bases from V and 6 from J; bases not matched to a gene: 7. Germline V gene lookup returns CDR1 SGHNT and CDR2 YENEEA.

This sequence joins TRBV9 and TRBJ1-6, with unresolved D. Trimming took 2 bases from V and 14 from J, leaving 14 bases between them. The CDR3 sequence is 13 residues long. Germline V CDR1 and CDR2: SGDLS, YYNGEE. This CDR3 reads CASSVSPEWALHF. The CDR3 DNA is TGTGCCAGCAGCGTTAGCCCCGAATGGGCCCTCCACTTT.

The gene calls are TRBV15 and TRBJ2-5, with 7 bases that match TRBD1. CDR1 and CDR2 from the germline V gene are LNHNV and YYDKDF (reference sequence). Trimming took 4 bases from V and 5 from J; bases not matched to a gene: 13. This CDR3 has 16 amino acids. CDR3 DNA: TGTGCCACCAGCACCCCGACAGGGACGCTAGGGGAGACCCAGTACTTC. Its protein product is CATSTPTGTLGETQYF.

The chain couples TRBV5-1 to TRBJ2-1; 9 nucleotides align to TRBD1. J was trimmed by 7 bases and V by 2 bases; bases with no gene match: 10. The CDR3 has 16 amino acids. Germline V gene sequence: CDR1 SGHRS, CDR2 YFSETQ. CDR3 in amino acids: CASSFTPGQGPNEQFF. The CDR3 DNA reads as TGCGCCAGCAGCTTCACCCCGGGACAGGGACCAAATGAGCAGTTCTTC.

This clone was recorded only once. V and J are TRBV19 and TRBJ2-1; 9 bases are a match to TRBD2. The CDR3 extends over 20 amino acids. The V gene's germline CDR1 is LNHDA and CDR2 SQIVND (reference sequence). V lost 5 bases, J lost 6 bases, and 23 bases stayed unmatched. CDR3 nucleotides: TGTGCCAGTAGTGACCCCGCCAAACTAGCGGGCACACGTTCGGGCAATGAGCAGTTCTTC. It specifies CASSDPAKLAGTRSGNEQFF. Full variable domain (missing parts from reference TRBV19 and TRBJ2-1): DGGITQSPKYLFRKEGQNVTLSCEQNLNHDAMYWYRQDPGQGLRLIYYSQIVNDFQKGDIAEGYSVSREKKESFPLTVTSAQKNPTAFYLCASSDPAKLAGTRSGNEQFFGPGTRLTVL.

This sequence joins TRBV27 and TRBJ2-2; D gene unclear. Trimming pared 5 bases from V and 8 bases from J, leaving 9 bases between. The germline CDR1 and CDR2 sequences are MNHEY and SMNVEV (reference sequence). There are 12 residues in the CDR3. For the CDR3, the DNA is TGTGCCAGCAGTCAGTCAGGAGGGGAGCTGTTTTTT. Translated, it gives CASSQSGGELFF.

The chain recombines TRBV5-1 with TRBJ2-2; D is perhaps TRBD1 (5 bases). The CDR3 loop spans 17 amino acids. Germline CDR1 reads SGHRS; CDR2 reads YFSETQ. The ends were cut back, 0 bases at V and 4 bases at J, with 16 bases in the middle. CDR3 bases: TGCGCCAGCAGCTTGGAGGTGGGGCGCCCAGGCACCGGGGAGCTGTTTTTT. Translating it yields CASSLEVGRPGTGELFF.

The genes are TRBV7-2 and TRBJ2-3; 12 nucleotides line up with TRBD2. Germline V gene sequence: CDR1 SGHTA, CDR2 FQGNSA. The junction had 5 bases not matched to a gene; V was cut back by 2 bases and J by 5 bases. The CDR3 consists of 16 residues. The CDR3 region has the DNA TGTGCCAGCAGCTTAACTCCGGGACTAGCGGGAGATACGCAGTATTTT. Its protein product is CASSLTPGLAGDTQYF.

The chain uses TRBV18 and TRBJ2-4, with 9 bases identical to TRBD2. The CDR3 contains 17 residues. CDR1 and CDR2 (germline): KGHSH, LQKENI. With 3 bases clipped from V and 0 bases from J, the junction kept 6 bases outside the gene matches. CDR3 sequence reads: CASSPNSGGLAKNIQYF. The DNA of the CDR3 is TGTGCCAGCTCACCGAATAGCGGGGGCCTAGCCAAAAACATTCAGTACTTC.

The rearrangement joins TRBV27 to TRBJ1-2; 10 nucleotides agree with TRBD1. The V gene's germline CDR1 is MNHEY and CDR2 SMNVEV (reference sequence). This CDR3 spans 13 amino acids. V trimming: 5 bases; J trimming: 4 bases; junction bases outside the gene matches: 1. CDR3 nucleotides: TGTGCCAGCAGTCGGGACAGGGGCTATGGCTACACCTTC. Translating gives CASSRDRGYGYTF.

The CDR3 DNA reads as TGCGCCAGCAGCCAAGGGACTAGCGTAGTCACAGATACGCAGTATTTT. Its translation is CASSQGTSVVTDTQYF. V and J are TRBV4-1 and TRBJ2-3; 9 bases are a match to TRBD2. Trimming at V came to 1 base and at J to 2 bases, leaving 4 bases not matched to a gene. Per the germline V gene, CDR1 is MGHRA and CDR2 is YSYEKL. The CDR3 runs 16 residues.

The J gene is TRBJ2-5, the V gene TRBV30, with D tentatively TRBD1 (5 bases). The V gene's germline CDR1 is GTSNPN and CDR2 SVGIG (reference sequence). V lost 3 bases and J lost 1, with 9 bases in between. The CDR3 sequence is 13 residues long. The CDR3 spells CAWRSRVQETQYF. The DNA for the CDR3 is TGTGCCTGGAGGAGCAGGGTCCAAGAGACCCAGTACTTC.

This clone has just one count. The chain is built from TRBV10-3 and TRBJ2-7; 8 nucleotides line up with TRBD2. The V and J ends lost 11 bases and 3 bases, in that order; junction bases with no gene match: 12. The germline V gene encodes CDR1 ENHRY and CDR2 SYGVKD. This CDR3 has 14 residues. The CDR3 coding sequence is TGTGCCGCCCAACTAGCGGAAGATGTCTACGAGCAGTACGTC. Protein product: CAAQLAEDVYEQYV.

The rearrangement links TRBV6-5 to TRBJ2-3; 7 positions match TRBD1. CDR1 and CDR2 (germline): MNHEY, SVGAGI. This CDR3 region has 14 residues. The J segment lost 2 bases and the V segment lost 6 bases, leaving 5 bases of the junction unmatched. The CDR3 nucleotides read TGTGCCAGCAGAAGACAGGGAGACACAGATACGCAGTATTTT. This gives the protein CASRRQGDTDTQYF.

The rearrangement joins TRBV7-7 to TRBJ2-1, with 7 bases lining up with TRBD2. The CDR3 totals 16 residues. Looked up from germline, CDR1 is SSHAT and CDR2 is FNYEAQ (reference sequence). J was trimmed by 7 bases and V by 5 bases; bases with no gene match: 14. The CDR3 region has the DNA TGTGCCAGCAGCGTACGTCTTCGCGGGAGTGGTAATGAGCAGTTCTTC. It codes for CASSVRLRGSGNEQFF.

The chain employs TRBV6-5 and TRBJ2-7; D perhaps matches TRBD2 (6 bases). Germline CDR1 MNHEY, CDR2 SVGAGI. Between the trimmed V and J ends, which lost 3 bases and 7 bases, there was a span of 13 bases. The CDR3 is made up of 13 amino acids. CDR3 nucleotide sequence: TGTGCCAGCAGTTATTCGCCCGGACTAGAGCAGTACTTC. It codes for CASSYSPGLEQYF.

This chain links TRBV9 with TRBJ1-1, with D hard to call. Trimming took 0 bases from V and 3 from J, leaving 9 bases between them. Germline V gene lookup returns CDR1 SGDLS and CDR2 YYNGEE. This CDR3 contains 14 residues. CDR3 nucleotides: TGTGCCAGCAGCGTAGAATCGCAGGACACTGAAGCTTTCTTT. It translates to CASSVESQDTEAFF.

This sequence joins TRBV28 and TRBJ2-2; TRBD1 agrees at 8 bases. The CDR3 consists of 15 residues. Trimming cost V 8 bases and J 5 bases; bases outside gene matches: 10. CDR1 and CDR2 from the germline V gene are MDHEN and SYDVKM. CDR3 sequence (DNA): TGTGCCAGCGGTTCGACAGGGGTAAAAACCGGGGAGCTGTTTTTT. Amino acid sequence: CASGSTGVKTGELFF.

This clone is medium-sized. V usage is TRBV2 and J usage is TRBJ1-4; D possibly corresponds to TRBD1 (6 bases). CDR1 and CDR2 from the germline V gene are SNHLY and FYNNEI. CDR3 length: 15 residues. Trimming stripped 2 bases from V and 7 bases from J, with 14 bases between. The CDR3 is CASSELQGSPEKLFF. CDR3 DNA sequence: TGTGCCAGCAGTGAACTTCAGGGGTCCCCTGAAAAACTGTTTTTT.